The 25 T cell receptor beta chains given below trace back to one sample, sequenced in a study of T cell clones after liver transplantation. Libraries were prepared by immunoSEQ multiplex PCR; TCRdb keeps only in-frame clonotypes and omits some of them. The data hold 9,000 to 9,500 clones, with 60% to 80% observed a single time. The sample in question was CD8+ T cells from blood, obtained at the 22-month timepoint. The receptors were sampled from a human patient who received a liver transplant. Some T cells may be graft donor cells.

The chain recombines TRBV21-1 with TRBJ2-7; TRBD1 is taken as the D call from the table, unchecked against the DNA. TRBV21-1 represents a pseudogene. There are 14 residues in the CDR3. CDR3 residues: CASSTDRALYEQYF. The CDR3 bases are TGTGCCAGCAGCACGGACAGGGCCCTCTACGAGCAGTACTTC.

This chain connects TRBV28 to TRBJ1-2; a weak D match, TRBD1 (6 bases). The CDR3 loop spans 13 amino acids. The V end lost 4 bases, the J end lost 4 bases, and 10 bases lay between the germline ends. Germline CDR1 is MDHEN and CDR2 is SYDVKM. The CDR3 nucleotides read TGTGCCAGCAGTTCACAGGGCTCCTATGGCTACACCTTC. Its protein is CASSSQGSYGYTF.

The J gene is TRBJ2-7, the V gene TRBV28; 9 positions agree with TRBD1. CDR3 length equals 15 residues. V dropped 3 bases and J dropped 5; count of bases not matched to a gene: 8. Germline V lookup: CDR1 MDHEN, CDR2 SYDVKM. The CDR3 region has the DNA TGTGCCAGCAGTTTCCGACAGGGGGGGAGGGACGAGCAGTACTTC. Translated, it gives CASSFRQGGRDEQYF.

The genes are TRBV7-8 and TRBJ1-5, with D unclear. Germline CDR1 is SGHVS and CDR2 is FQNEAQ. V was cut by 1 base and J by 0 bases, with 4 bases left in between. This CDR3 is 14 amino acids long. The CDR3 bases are TGTGCCAGCAGCTTAGTTGGTAGCAATCAGCCCCAGCATTTT. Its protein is CASSLVGSNQPQHF.

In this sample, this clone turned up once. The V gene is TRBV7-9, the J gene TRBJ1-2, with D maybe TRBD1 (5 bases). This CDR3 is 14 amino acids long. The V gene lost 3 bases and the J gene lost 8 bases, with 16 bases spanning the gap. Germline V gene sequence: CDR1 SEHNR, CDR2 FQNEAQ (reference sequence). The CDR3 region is CASSLLQGGDGYTF. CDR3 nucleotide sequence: TGTGCCAGCAGCTTGCTCCAGGGAGGAGACGGCTACACCTTC.

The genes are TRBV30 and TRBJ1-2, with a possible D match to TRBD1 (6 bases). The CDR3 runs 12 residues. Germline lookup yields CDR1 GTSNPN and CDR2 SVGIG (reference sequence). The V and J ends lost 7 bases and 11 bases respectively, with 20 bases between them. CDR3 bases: TGTGCCTTCTCCGGGGCGATTAGGGGGTACACCTTC. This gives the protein CAFSGAIRGYTF.

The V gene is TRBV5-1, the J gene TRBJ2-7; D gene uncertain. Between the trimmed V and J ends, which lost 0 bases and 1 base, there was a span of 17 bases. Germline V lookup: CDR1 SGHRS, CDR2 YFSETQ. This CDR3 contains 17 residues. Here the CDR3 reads CASSLERWRPDSYEQYF. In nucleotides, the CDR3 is TGCGCCAGCAGCTTGGAGAGGTGGCGACCCGATTCCTACGAGCAGTACTTC.

The CDR3 nucleotides read TGTGCCAGCAGCTTTTACCCCCTCGGGGGTTCCTACGAGCAGTACTTC. It encodes CASSFYPLGGSYEQYF. The chain employs TRBV5-6 and TRBJ2-7; possibly TRBD2 for D (6 bases). This CDR3 contains 16 residues. V lost 2 bases to trimming and J lost 1 base, with 16 bases between them. CDR1 and CDR2 (germline): SGHDT, YYEEEE.

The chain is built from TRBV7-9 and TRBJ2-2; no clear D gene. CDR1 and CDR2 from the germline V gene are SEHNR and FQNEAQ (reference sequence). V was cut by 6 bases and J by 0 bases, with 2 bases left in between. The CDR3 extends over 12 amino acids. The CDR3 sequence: CASRSNTGELFF. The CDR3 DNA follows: TGTGCCAGCAGATCGAACACCGGGGAGCTGTTTTTT. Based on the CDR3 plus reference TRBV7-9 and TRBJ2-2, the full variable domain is DTGVSQNPRHKITKRGQNVTFRCDPISEHNRLYWYRQTLGQGPEFLTYFQNEAQLEKSRLLSDRFSAERPKGSFSTLEIQRTEQGDSAMYLCASRSNTGELFFGEGSRLTVL.

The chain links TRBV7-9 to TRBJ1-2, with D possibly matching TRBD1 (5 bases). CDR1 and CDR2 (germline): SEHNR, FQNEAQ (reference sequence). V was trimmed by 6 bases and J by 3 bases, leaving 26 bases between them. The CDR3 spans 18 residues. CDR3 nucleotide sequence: TGTGCCAGCAGTTCCGGCCTCCGGGCCACGGGGGAATACTATGGCTACACCTTC. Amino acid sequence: CASSSGLRATGEYYGYTF.

The CDR3 region is CASGNRDRAAYEQYF. Written as DNA, the CDR3 is TGTGCCAGTGGGAACCGGGACAGGGCGGCCTACGAGCAGTACTTC. The genes are TRBV6-1 and TRBJ2-7; TRBD1 matches at 9 bases. CDR1 and CDR2 (germline): MNHNS, SASEGT. The CDR3 runs 15 residues. V lost 9 bases and J lost 2; bases outside the gene matches: 11.

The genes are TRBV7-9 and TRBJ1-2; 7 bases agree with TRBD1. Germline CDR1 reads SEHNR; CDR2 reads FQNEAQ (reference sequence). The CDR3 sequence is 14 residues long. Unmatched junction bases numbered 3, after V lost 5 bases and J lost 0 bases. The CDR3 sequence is CASSAGTANYGYTF. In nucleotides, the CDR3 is TGTGCCAGCAGCGCAGGGACAGCTAACTATGGCTACACCTTC.

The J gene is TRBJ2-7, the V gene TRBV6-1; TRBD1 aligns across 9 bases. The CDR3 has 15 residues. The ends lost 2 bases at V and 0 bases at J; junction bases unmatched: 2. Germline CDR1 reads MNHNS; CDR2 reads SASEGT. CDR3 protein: CASSENRGLSYEQYF. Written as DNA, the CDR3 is TGTGCCAGCAGTGAAAACAGGGGGCTCTCCTACGAGCAGTACTTC.

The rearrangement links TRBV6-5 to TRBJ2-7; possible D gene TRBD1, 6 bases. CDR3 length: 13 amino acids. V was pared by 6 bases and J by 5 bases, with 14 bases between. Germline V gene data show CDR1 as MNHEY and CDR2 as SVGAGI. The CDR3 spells CASSPGTPDEQYF. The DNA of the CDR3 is TGTGCCAGCAGCCCCGGGACACCCGACGAGCAGTACTTC.

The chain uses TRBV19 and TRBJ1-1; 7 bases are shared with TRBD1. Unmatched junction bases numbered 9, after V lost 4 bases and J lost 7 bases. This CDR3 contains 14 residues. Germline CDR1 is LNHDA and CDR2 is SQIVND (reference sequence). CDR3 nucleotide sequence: TGTGCCAGTAGTACACCCGGACAGGCCCTTGAAGCTTTCTTT. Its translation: CASSTPGQALEAFF.

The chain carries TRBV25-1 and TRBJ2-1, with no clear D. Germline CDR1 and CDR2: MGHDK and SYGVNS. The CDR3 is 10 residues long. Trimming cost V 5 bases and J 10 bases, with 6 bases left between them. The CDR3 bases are TGTGCCAGCAGTTACGGCGAGCAGTTCTTC. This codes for CASSYGEQFF.

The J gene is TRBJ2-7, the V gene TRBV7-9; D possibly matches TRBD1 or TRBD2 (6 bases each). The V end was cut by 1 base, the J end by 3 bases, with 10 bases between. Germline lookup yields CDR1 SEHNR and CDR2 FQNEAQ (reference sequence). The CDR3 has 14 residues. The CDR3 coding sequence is TGTGCCAGCAGCTTAGAGGGGGGAGACTACGAGCAGTACTTC. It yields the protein CASSLEGGDYEQYF.

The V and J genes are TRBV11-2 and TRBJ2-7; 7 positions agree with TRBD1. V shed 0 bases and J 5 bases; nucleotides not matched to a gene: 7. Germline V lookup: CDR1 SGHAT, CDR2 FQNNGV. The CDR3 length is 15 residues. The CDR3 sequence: CASSLEAGGIHEQYF. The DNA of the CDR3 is TGTGCCAGCAGCTTAGAGGCAGGGGGAATACACGAGCAGTACTTC. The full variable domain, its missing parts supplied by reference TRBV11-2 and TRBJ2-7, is EAGVAQSPRYKIIEKRQSVAFWCNPISGHATLYWYQQILGQGPKLLIQFQNNGVVDDSQLPKDRFSAERLKGVDSTLKIQPAKLEDSAVYLCASSLEAGGIHEQYFGPGTRLTVT.

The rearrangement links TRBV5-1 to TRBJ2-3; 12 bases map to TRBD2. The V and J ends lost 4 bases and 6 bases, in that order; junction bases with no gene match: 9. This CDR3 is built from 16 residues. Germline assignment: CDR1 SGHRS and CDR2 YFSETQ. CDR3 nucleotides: TGCGCCAGCAGCGTATTACTAGCGGGGGGCCGGGATACGCAGTATTTT. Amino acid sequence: CASSVLLAGGRDTQYF. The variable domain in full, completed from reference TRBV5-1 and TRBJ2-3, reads KAGVTQTPRYLIKTRGQQVTLSCSPISGHRSVSWYQQTPGQGLQFLFEYFSETQRNKGNFPGRFSGRQFSNSRSEMNVSTLELGDSALYLCASSVLLAGGRDTQYFGPGTRLTVL.

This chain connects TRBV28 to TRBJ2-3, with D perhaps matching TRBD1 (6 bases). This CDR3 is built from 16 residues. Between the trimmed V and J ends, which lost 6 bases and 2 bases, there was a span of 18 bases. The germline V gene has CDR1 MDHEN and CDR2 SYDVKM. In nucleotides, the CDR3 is TGTGCCAGCAGCCTCGCTGGGGGCGGGTACACAGATACGCAGTATTTT. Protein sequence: CASSLAGGGYTDTQYF.

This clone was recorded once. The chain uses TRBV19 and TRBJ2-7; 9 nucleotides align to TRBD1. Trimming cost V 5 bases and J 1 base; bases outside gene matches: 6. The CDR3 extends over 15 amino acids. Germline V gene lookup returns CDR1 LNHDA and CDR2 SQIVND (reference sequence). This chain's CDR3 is CASSPGTGRSYEQYF. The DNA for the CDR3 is TGTGCCAGTAGTCCCGGGACAGGGCGATCCTACGAGCAGTACTTC.

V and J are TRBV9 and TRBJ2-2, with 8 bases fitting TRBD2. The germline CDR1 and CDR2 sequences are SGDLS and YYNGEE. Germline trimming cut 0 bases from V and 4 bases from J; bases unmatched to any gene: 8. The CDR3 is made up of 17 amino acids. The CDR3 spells CASSVARAGALTGELFF. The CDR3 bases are TGTGCCAGCAGCGTAGCTAGAGCGGGGGCACTCACCGGGGAGCTGTTTTTT.

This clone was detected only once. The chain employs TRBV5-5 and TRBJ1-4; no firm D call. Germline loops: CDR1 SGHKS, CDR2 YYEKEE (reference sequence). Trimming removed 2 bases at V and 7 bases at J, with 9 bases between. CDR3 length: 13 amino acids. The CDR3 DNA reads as TGTGCCAGCAGCTTTGAGGGAAGTGAAAAACTGTTTTTT. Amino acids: CASSFEGSEKLFF.

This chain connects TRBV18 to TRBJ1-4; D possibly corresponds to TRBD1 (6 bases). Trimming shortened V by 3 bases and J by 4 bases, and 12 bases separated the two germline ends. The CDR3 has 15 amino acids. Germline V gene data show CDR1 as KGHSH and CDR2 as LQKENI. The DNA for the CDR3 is TGTGCCAGCTCACCTAGGGGGGGGTTTAATGAAAAACTGTTTTTT. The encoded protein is CASSPRGGFNEKLFF.

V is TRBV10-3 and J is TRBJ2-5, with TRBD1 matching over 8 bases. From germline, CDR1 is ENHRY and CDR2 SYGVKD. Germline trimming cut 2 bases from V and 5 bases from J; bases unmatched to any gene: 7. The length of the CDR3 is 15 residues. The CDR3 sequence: CAISEPDRAEETQYF. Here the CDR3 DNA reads TGTGCCATCAGTGAGCCGGACAGGGCGGAGGAGACCCAGTACTTC.